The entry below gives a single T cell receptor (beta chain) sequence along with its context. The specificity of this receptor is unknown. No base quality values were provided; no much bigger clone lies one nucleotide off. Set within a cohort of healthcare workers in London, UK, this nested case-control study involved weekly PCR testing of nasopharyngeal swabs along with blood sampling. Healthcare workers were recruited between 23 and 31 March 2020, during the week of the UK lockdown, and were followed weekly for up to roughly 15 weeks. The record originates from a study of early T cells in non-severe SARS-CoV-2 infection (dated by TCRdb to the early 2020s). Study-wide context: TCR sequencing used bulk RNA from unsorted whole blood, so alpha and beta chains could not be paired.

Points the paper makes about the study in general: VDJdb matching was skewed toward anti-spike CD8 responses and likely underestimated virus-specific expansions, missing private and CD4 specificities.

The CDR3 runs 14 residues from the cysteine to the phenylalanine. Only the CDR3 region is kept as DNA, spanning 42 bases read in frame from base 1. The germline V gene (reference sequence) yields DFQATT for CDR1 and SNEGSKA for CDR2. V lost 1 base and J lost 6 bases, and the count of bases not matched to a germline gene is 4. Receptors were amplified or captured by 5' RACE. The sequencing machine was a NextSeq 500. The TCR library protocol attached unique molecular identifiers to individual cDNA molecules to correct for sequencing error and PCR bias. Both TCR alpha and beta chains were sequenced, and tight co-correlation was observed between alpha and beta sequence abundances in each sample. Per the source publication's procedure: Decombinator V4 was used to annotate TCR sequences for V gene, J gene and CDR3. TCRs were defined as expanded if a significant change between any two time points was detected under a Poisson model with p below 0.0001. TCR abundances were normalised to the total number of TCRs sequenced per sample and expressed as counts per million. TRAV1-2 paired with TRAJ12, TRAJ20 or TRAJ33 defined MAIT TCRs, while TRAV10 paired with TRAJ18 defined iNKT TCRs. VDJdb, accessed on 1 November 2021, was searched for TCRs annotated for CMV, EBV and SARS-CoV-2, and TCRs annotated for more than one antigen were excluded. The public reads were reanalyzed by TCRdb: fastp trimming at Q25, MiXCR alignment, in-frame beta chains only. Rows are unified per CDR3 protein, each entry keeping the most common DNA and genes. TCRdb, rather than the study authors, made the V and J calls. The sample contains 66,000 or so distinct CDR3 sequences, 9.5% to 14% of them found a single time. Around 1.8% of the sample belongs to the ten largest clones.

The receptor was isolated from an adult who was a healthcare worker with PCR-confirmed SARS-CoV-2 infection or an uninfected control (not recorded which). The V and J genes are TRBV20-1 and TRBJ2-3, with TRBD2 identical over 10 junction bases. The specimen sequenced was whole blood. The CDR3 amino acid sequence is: CSARVSGGSDTQYF. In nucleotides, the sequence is TGCAGTGCTAGAGTTAGCGGGGGGTCGGATACGCAGTATTTT.